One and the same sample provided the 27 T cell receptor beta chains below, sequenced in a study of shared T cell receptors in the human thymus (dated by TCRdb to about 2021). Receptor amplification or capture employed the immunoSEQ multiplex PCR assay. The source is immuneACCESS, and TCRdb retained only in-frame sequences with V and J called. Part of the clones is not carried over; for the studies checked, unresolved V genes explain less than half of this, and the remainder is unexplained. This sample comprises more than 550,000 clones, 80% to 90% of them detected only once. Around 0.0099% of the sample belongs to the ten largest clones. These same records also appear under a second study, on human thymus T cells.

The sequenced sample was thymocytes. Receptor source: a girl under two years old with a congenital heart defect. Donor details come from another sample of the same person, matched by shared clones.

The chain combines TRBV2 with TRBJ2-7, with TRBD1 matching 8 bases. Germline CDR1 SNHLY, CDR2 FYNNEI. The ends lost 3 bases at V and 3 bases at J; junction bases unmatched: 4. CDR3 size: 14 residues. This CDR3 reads CASSDGQGDYEQYF. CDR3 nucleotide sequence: TGTGCCAGCAGTGATGGACAGGGAGACTACGAGCAGTACTTC.

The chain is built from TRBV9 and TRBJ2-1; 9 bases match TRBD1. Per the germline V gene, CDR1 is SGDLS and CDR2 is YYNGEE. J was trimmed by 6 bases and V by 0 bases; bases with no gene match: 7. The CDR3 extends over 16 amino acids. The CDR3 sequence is CASSVVGTGSTNEQFF. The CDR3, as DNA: TGTGCCAGCAGCGTAGTCGGGACAGGGAGTACCAATGAGCAGTTCTTC.

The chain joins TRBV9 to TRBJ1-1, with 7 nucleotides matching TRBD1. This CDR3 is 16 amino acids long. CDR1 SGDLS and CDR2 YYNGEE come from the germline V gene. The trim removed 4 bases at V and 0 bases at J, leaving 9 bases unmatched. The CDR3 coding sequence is TGTGCCAGCAGCCCAGAACAGGGGCGAATGAACACTGAAGCTTTCTTT. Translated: CASSPEQGRMNTEAFF.

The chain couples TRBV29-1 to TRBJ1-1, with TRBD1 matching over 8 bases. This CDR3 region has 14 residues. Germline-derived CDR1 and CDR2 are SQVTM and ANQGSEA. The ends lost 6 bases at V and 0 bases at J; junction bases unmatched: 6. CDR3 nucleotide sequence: TGCAGCGTGCAGGGGGCGCGAATGAACACTGAAGCTTTCTTT. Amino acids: CSVQGARMNTEAFF.

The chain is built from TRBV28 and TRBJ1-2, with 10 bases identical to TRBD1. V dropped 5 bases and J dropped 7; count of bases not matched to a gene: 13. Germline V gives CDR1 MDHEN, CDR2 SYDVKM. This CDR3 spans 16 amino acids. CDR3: CASSPGTGVSGAGYTF. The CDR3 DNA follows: TGTGCCAGCAGTCCAGGGACAGGGGTTAGTGGTGCTGGCTACACCTTC.

CDR3 nucleotide sequence: TGTGCCAGCAGTTCGACCGGGTGGCCCACTGAAGCTTTCTTT. Translation: CASSSTGWPTEAFF. This chain uses TRBV27 with TRBJ1-1, with D unresolved. Trimming took 4 bases from V and 4 from J, leaving 13 bases between them. Germline loops: CDR1 MNHEY, CDR2 SMNVEV (reference sequence). This CDR3 region has 14 residues.

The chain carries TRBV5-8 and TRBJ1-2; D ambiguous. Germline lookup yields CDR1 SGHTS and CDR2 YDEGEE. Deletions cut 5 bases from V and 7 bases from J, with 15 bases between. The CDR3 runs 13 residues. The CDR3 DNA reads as TGTGCCAGCAGTATCATCCGTCTGAGTGGCTACACCTTC. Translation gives CASSIIRLSGYTF.

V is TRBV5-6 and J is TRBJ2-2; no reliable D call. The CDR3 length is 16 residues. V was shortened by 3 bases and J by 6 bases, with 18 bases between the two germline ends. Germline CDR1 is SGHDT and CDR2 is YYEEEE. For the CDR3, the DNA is TGTGCCAGCAGCTCCCAGGTTCGACCCGCCCCCGGGGAGCTGTTTTTT. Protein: CASSSQVRPAPGELFF.

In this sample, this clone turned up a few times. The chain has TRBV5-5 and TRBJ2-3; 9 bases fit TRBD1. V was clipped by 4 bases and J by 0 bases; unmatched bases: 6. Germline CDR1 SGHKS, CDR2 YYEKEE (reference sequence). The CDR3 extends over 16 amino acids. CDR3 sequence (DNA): TGTGCCAGCAGCCCCGGGACAGGGATGAGCACAGATACGCAGTATTTT. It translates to CASSPGTGMSTDTQYF.

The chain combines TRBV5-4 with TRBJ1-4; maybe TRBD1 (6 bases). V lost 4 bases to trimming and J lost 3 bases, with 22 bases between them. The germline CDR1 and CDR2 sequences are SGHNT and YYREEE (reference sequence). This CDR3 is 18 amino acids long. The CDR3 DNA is TGTGCCAGCAGCACTCGCGACAGGTCCAACCCTTCTAATGAAAAACTGTTTTTT. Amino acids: CASSTRDRSNPSNEKLFF.

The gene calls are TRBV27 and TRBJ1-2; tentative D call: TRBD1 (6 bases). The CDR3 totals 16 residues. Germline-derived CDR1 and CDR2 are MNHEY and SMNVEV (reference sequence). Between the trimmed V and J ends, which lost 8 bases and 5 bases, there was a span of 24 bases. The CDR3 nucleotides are TGTGCCAGCCGACCAACCACCGGGACACCATTTTATGGCTACACCTTC. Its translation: CASRPTTGTPFYGYTF.

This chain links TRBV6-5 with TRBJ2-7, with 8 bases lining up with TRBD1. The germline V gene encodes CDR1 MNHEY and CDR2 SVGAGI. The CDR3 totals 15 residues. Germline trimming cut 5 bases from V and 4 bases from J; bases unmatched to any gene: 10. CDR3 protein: CASSTEGTGPYEQYF. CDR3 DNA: TGTGCCAGCAGTACTGAGGGGACAGGACCTTACGAGCAGTACTTC.

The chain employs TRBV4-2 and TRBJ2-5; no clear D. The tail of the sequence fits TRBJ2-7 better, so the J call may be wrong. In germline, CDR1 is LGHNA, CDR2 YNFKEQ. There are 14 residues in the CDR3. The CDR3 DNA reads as TGTGCCAGCAGACCTACACAGATAGACTACGAGCAGTACTTC. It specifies CASRPTQIDYEQYF.

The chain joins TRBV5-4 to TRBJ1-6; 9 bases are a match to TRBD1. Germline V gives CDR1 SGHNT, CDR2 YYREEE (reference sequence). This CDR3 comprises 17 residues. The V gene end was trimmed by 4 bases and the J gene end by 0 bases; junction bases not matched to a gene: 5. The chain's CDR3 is CASSPGQGTSYNSPLHF. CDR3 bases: TGTGCCAGCAGCCCCGGACAGGGGACCTCCTATAATTCACCCCTCCACTTT.

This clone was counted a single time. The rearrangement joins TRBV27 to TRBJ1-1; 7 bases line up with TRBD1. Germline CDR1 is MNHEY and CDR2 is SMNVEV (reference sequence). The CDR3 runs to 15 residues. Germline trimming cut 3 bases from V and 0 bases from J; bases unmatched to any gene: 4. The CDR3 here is CASSFTGVLNTEAFF. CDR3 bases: TGTGCCAGCAGTTTTACAGGGGTACTGAACACTGAAGCTTTCTTT.

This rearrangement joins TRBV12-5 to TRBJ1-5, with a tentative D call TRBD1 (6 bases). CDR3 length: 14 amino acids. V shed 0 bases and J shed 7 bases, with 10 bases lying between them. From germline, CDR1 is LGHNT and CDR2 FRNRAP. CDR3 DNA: TGTGCTAGTGGTTTGGTAGAGCAGGGGCAGCCCCAGCATTTT. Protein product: CASGLVEQGQPQHF.

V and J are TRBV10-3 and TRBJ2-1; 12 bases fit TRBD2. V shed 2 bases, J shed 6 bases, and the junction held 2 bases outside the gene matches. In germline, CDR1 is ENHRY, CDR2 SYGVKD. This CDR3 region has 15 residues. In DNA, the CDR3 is TGTGCCATCAGTGAGCTAGCGGGGGGGGTCAATGAGCAGTTCTTC. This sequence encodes CAISELAGGVNEQFF.

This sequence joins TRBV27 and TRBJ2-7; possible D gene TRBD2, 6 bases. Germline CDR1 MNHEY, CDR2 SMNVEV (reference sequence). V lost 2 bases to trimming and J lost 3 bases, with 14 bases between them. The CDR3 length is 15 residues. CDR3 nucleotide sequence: TGTGCCAGCAGTTTAGGGGGGAAGTTTGACTACGAGCAGTACTTC. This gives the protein CASSLGGKFDYEQYF.

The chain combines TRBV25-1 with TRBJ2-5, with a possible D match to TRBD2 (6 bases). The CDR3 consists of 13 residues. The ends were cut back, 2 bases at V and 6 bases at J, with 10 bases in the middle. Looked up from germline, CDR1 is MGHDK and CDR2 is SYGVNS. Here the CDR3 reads CASSEAGSKTQYF. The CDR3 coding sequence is TGTGCCAGCAGTGAAGCGGGGTCGAAGACCCAGTACTTC. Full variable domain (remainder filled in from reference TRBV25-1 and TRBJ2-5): EADIYQTPRYLVIGTGKKITLECSQTMGHDKMYWYQQDPGMELHLIHYSYGVNSTEKGDLSSESTVSRIRTEHFPLTLESARPSHTSQYLCASSEAGSKTQYFGPGTRLLVL.

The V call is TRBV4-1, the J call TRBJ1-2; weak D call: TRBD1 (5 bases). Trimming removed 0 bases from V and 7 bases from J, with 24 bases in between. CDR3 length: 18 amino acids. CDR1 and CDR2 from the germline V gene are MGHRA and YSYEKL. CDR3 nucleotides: TGCGCCAGCAGCCAAGATAGGGGCCCGCAAAAAAGCGGGGGTGGCTACACCTTC. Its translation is CASSQDRGPQKSGGGYTF.

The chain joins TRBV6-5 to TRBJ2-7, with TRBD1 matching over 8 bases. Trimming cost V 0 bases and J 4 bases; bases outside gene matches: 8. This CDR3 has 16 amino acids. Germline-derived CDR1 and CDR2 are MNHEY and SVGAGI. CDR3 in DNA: TGTGCCAGCAGTTACTCGGACCTACAGGGGGGATACGAGCAGTACTTC. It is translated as CASSYSDLQGGYEQYF.

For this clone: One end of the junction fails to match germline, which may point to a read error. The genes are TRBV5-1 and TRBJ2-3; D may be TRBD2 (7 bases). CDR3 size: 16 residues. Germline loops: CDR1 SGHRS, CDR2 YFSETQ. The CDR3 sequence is CASSSDPSGGTDMQYF. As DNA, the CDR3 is TGCGCCAGCAGCTCGGATCCTTCGGGGGGCACAGATATGCAGTATTTT.

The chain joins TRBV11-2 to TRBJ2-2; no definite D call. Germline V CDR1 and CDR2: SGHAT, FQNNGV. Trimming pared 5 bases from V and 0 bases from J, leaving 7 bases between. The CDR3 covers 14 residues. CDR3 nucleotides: TGTGCCAGCAGCCCGGGTCCGAACACCGGGGAGCTGTTTTTT. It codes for CASSPGPNTGELFF.

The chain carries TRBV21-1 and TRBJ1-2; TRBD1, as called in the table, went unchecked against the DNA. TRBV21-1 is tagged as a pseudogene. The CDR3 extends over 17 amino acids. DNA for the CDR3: TGTGCCAGCAGCAAAGTTCACACAGGGGTTCTGCACTATGGCTACACCTTC. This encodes CASSKVHTGVLHYGYTF.

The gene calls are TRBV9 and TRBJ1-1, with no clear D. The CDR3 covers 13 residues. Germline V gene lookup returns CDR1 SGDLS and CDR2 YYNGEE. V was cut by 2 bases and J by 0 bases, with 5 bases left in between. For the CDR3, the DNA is TGTGCCAGCAGCGTTAGTTTGAACACTGAAGCTTTCTTT. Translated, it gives CASSVSLNTEAFF. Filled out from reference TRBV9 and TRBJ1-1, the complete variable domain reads DSGVTQTPKHLITATGQRVTLRCSPRSGDLSVYWYQQSLDQGLQFLIQYYNGEERAKGNILERFSAQQFPDLHSELNLSSLELGDSALYFCASSVSLNTEAFFGQGTRLTVV.

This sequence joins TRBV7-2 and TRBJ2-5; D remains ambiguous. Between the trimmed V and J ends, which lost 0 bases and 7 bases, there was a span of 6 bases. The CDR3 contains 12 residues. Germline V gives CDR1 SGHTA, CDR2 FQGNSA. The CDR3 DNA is TGTGCCAGCAGCTTAGCGCGCGGGACCCAGTACTTC. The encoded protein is CASSLARGTQYF.

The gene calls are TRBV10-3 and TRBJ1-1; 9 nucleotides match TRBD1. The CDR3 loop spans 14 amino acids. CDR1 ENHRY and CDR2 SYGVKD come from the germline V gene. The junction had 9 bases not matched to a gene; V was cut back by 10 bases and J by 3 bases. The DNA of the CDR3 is TGTGCCACCCGACAGGGGGTGAGGTACACTGAAGCTTTCTTT. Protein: CATRQGVRYTEAFF.